Presented here are 12 T cell receptor beta chains from one specimen sequenced in a study of metastatic and nonmetastatic thyroid tumors. MiXCR was used by TCRdb to re-call the PCR reads. The sample records about 6,500 clones, under 35% being singletons. Thyroid surgery was performed in patients who had received no treatment beforehand. The sample taken for sequencing was adjacent normal tissue. These TCRs come from a female donor with papillary thyroid cancer or a benign thyroid nodule (not recorded which). Some clones in this sample may be carry-over from other donors' samples.

The chain carries TRBV28 and TRBJ1-1, with a weak D call TRBD1 (6 bases). This CDR3 is 11 amino acids long. Trimming removed 6 bases at V and 11 bases at J, with 13 bases between. The germline gives CDR1 MDHEN, CDR2 SYDVKM. As DNA, the CDR3 is TGTGCCAGCAGAGAAACAGGGTTGGCTTTCTTT. Its protein product is CASRETGLAFF.

This clone is medium-sized. V usage is TRBV9 and J usage is TRBJ2-5; D might be TRBD1 (7 bases). Trimming took off 3 bases at V and 2 bases at J, with 20 bases between the two ends. The CDR3 loop spans 17 amino acids. Germline-derived CDR1 and CDR2 are SGDLS and YYNGEE. The CDR3 loop reads CASSAGGSGGLQETQYF. DNA for the CDR3: TGTGCCAGCAGCGCCGGGGGCTCAGGGGGTCTGCAAGAGACCCAGTACTTC.

This clone was observed a few times. The V call is TRBV3-1, the J call TRBJ2-5, with 7 bases that match TRBD2. Germline V gene sequence: CDR1 LGHDT, CDR2 YNNKEL (reference sequence). The CDR3 is 13 amino acids. V was clipped by 4 bases and J by 5 bases; unmatched bases: 4. For the CDR3, the DNA is TGTGCCAGCAGCCGGACTAGTTGGGAGACCCAGTACTTC. Translation: CASSRTSWETQYF.

This sequence joins TRBV7-2 and TRBJ2-7; 8 bases are a match to TRBD1. With 3 bases clipped from V and 3 bases from J, the junction kept 7 bases outside the gene matches. There are 15 residues in the CDR3. Germline V lookup: CDR1 SGHTA, CDR2 FQGNSA. CDR3 loop: CASSFSGQGYYEQYF. CDR3 bases: TGTGCCAGCAGCTTCTCCGGACAGGGTTACTACGAGCAGTACTTC.

The chain joins TRBV12-3 or TRBV12-4 to TRBJ2-7, with unresolved D. The CDR3 sequence is 15 residues long. Here the CDR3 reads CGCSLAGRVSYEQYF. The CDR3 DNA is TGTGGGTGCAGTTTAGCCGGACGGGTGTCCTACGAGCAGTACTTC.

This clone appeared many times. The chain combines TRBV11-2 with TRBJ2-3; 11 bases are shared with TRBD2. This CDR3 region has 15 residues. The junction had 10 bases not matched to a gene; V was cut back by 8 bases and J by 6 bases. Per the germline V gene, CDR1 is SGHAT and CDR2 is FQNNGV. The CDR3 here is CASGKGSGGADTQYF. DNA of the CDR3: TGTGCCAGCGGAAAGGGTAGCGGGGGGGCGGATACGCAGTATTTT.

This clone was detected only a few times. V is TRBV12-3 or TRBV12-4 and J is TRBJ1-3, with a weak D call TRBD1 (5 bases). Trimming pared 3 bases from V and 6 bases from J, leaving 9 bases between. CDR3 length: 13 residues. The CDR3 DNA reads as TGTGCCAGCAGTTTCGGGGGGAAAAACACCATATATTTT. Its translation is CASSFGGKNTIYF.

This chain connects TRBV18 to TRBJ1-2, with D unresolved. This CDR3 contains 13 residues. Looked up from germline, CDR1 is KGHSH and CDR2 is LQKENI. The V end lost 5 bases, the J end lost 8 bases, and 15 bases lay between the germline ends. CDR3 residues: CASSETADNGYTF. The DNA for the CDR3 is TGTGCCAGCTCAGAGACCGCCGATAACGGCTACACCTTC.

The rearrangement joins TRBV12-3 or TRBV12-4 to TRBJ1-6; D gene unclear. The V end was cut by 5 bases, the J end by 9 bases, with 14 bases between. The CDR3 is 14 amino acids. In DNA, the CDR3 is TGTGCCAGCAGTCCCTCCTTTATTGGTTCACCCCTCCACTTT. Translated, it gives CASSPSFIGSPLHF.

This clone was observed a handful of times. The chain carries TRBV20-1 and TRBJ1-2, with 8 positions matching TRBD1. V was pared by 4 bases and J by 7 bases, with 14 bases of the junction left unmatched. This CDR3 is built from 15 residues. Germline V gene data show CDR1 as DFQATT and CDR2 as SNEGSKA (reference sequence). CDR3 in DNA: TGCAGTGCTACCCCCGACAGGGGTGCTATGGTTGGCTACACCTTC. This codes for CSATPDRGAMVGYTF.

The chain couples TRBV4-1 to TRBJ1-6; D gene ambiguous. Looked up from germline, CDR1 is MGHRA and CDR2 is YSYEKL. CDR3 length: 15 residues. Deletions cut 2 bases from V and 17 bases from J, with 22 bases between. Here the CDR3 reads CASSQYTEEGSHVHF. CDR3 sequence (DNA): TGCGCCAGCAGCCAATACACAGAGGAGGGTTCACACGTCCACTTT.

The rearrangement uses TRBV9 and TRBJ2-1, with 9 bases lining up with TRBD2. Germline V CDR1 and CDR2: SGDLS, YYNGEE. Trimming at V came to 0 bases and at J to 7 bases, leaving 5 bases not matched to a gene. The CDR3 is 15 amino acids. The CDR3 is CASSVEKRGVNEQFF. CDR3 nucleotides: TGTGCCAGCAGCGTAGAAAAGCGGGGGGTTAATGAGCAGTTCTTC.